This T cell receptor beta chain was captured in a study of PD-1 blockade in mismatch repair-deficient tumors. Study outcomes and limitations: After pembrolizumab, tumor-resident clones rose rapidly, then generally contracted before radiologic responses.

TCRdb's copy holds only in-frame clones and misses some; the assay was immunoSEQ multiplex PCR. The table shows some 120,000 clones, with around nine tenths occurring only once. CDR1 is SGDLS and CDR2 is YYNGEE in the germline V gene. V was cut by 4 bases and J by 4 bases, with 11 bases left in between. The CDR3 sequence is 14 residues long. PCR or immunohistochemistry showed mismatch repair deficiency in every enrolled patient. The TCR-sequenced patients were a few responders to pembrolizumab. As to this clone: Its antigen is still unknown.

The sequenced sample was peripheral blood, obtained just under 74 weeks after starting pembrolizumab. The source is an adult with mismatch repair-deficient cancer. The chain has TRBV9 and TRBJ2-2; D remains ambiguous. In DNA, the CDR3 is TGTGCCAGCAGCCCCCAGCCACCCACCGGGGAGCTGTTTTTT. Its protein product is CASSPQPPTGELFF.